Below are 26 T cell receptor beta chains sequenced from a single sample in a study of CD8+ T cells in alopecia areata (dated by TCRdb to the late 2010s). Libraries were constructed by the immunoSEQ multiplex PCR assay. RNA was extracted from all samples and reverse transcribed into cDNA as template for TCR sequencing. As stored in TCRdb, this immuneACCESS dataset retains in-frame rearrangements with V and J assigned. A fraction of the clones does not appear; measured against another copy, unresolved V genes explain less than half of the discrepancy, and the remainder lacks a known reason. This sample lists some 150,000 clones; nearly 55% were detected once. More than 15% of the sample rests with the top ten. The label giving this sample's time point can be read as: around 4 weeks on oral tofacitinib. In the paper's terms, the treatment or condition label means: oral pan-JAK inhibitor, 5-10 mg twice daily.

This material consisted of CD8+ T cells sorted from blood, taken at week 4, from a patient treated with tofacitinib. The origin of the receptors is a human donor with alopecia areata.

V gene TRBV29-1 combines with J gene TRBJ2-2; no firm D call. Trimming pared 5 bases from V and 0 bases from J, leaving 7 bases between. The germline CDR1 and CDR2 sequences are SQVTM and ANQGSEA. This CDR3 comprises 13 residues. This CDR3 is CSVILTNTGELFF. In nucleotides, the CDR3 is TGCAGCGTTATACTAACGAACACCGGGGAGCTGTTTTTT.

This clone was counted only a few times. The J gene is TRBJ2-5, the V gene TRBV6-5; D is ambiguous. Trimming pared 6 bases from V and 4 bases from J, leaving 6 bases between. Germline CDR1 is MNHEY and CDR2 is SVGAGI. This CDR3 is built from 11 residues. The CDR3 protein is CASSLGETQYF. The CDR3 DNA follows: TGTGCCAGCAGCCTCGGAGAGACCCAGTACTTC.

This clone was counted a single time. The chain recombines TRBV7-3 with TRBJ2-7; D is perhaps TRBD1 or TRBD2 (5 bases each). CDR3 length: 15 amino acids. Per the germline V gene, CDR1 is SGHTA and CDR2 is FQGTGA. V dropped 1 base and J dropped 9 bases, with 19 bases sitting between them. The CDR3 protein is CASSLNGLSGDGQYF. The CDR3 DNA sequence: TGTGCCAGCAGCTTAAATGGCCTTAGTGGGGACGGGCAGTACTTC.

Concerning this clone itself: This likely stems from a read error, as it lies one base from a far larger clone. The chain carries TRBV18 and TRBJ2-3, with TRBD2 matching 7 bases. Germline V CDR1 and CDR2: KGHSH, LQKENI. This CDR3 has 18 amino acids. V shed 4 bases, J shed 2 bases, and the junction held 15 bases outside the gene matches. CDR3 region: CASSLPWGGPKTTDTQYF. The CDR3 nucleotides read TGTGCCAGCTCACTCCCTTGGGGGGGACCTAAAACCACAGATACGCAGTATTTT.

The chain links TRBV2 to TRBJ1-1, with a possible D match to TRBD1 (6 bases). V dropped 9 bases and J dropped 6 bases, with 20 bases sitting between them. Germline CDR1 is SNHLY and CDR2 is FYNNEI. This CDR3 contains 14 residues. This CDR3 is CARGGARRVAEAFF. In nucleotides, the CDR3 is TGTGCCAGAGGGGGGGCAAGGAGGGTCGCTGAAGCTTTCTTT.

This clone appeared a few times. This sequence joins TRBV30 and TRBJ1-1, with TRBD1 as a possible D gene (5 bases). The germline V gene has CDR1 GTSNPN and CDR2 SVGIG (reference sequence). The CDR3 is 13 residues long. Trimming cost V 1 base and J 3 bases, with 9 bases left between them. The CDR3 DNA follows: TGTGCCTGGAGTGAGCAGGGATACACTGAAGCTTTCTTT. Protein product: CAWSEQGYTEAFF.

V is TRBV27 and J is TRBJ2-1; 14 bases agree with TRBD2. The J segment lost 8 bases and the V segment lost 2 bases, leaving 8 bases of the junction unmatched. Germline lookup yields CDR1 MNHEY and CDR2 SMNVEV (reference sequence). The length of the CDR3 is 17 residues. The chain's CDR3 is CASSLATSGGALDEQFF. CDR3 coding DNA: TGTGCCAGCAGTTTAGCGACTAGCGGGGGGGCGTTGGATGAGCAGTTCTTC.

This sequence joins TRBV2 and TRBJ1-6; maybe TRBD1 (5 bases). The ends were cut back, 6 bases at V and 0 bases at J, with 15 bases in the middle. Germline V gene sequence: CDR1 SNHLY, CDR2 FYNNEI. The CDR3 spans 17 residues. The CDR3 sequence is CASSADGHHSYNSPLHF. In DNA, the CDR3 is TGTGCCAGCAGCGCCGACGGACATCACTCCTATAATTCACCCCTCCACTTT.

This clone was seen a handful of times. J is TRBJ2-3 and V is TRBV2; 10 nucleotides agree with TRBD1. Germline assignment: CDR1 SNHLY and CDR2 FYNNEI. The CDR3 extends over 15 amino acids. V gave up 10 bases and J gave up 0 bases; unmatched junction bases: 7. The CDR3 protein is CANTGQGFSTDTQYF. Written as DNA, the CDR3 is TGTGCCAACACGGGACAGGGGTTTAGCACAGATACGCAGTATTTT. Combining the CDR3 with reference TRBV2 and TRBJ2-3 gives the whole variable domain EPEVTQTPSHQVTQMGQEVILRCVPISNHLYFYWYRQILGQKVEFLVSFYNNEISEKSEIFDDQFSVERPDGSNFTLKIRSTKLEDSAMYFCANTGQGFSTDTQYFGPGTRLTVL.

V gene TRBV6-6 combines with J gene TRBJ2-5; D possibly corresponds to TRBD2 (7 bases). Germline V gene sequence: CDR1 MNHNY, CDR2 SVGAGI (reference sequence). CDR3 length: 14 amino acids. Trimming stripped 4 bases from V and 3 bases from J, with 12 bases between. The CDR3 region has the DNA TGTGCCAGCAGTTCCTCGGGGGGCAAAGAGACCCAGTACTTC. As protein: CASSSSGGKETQYF.

The chain links TRBV5-1 to TRBJ2-7, with 9 bases identical to TRBD1. Per germline, CDR1 SGHRS and CDR2 YFSETQ. CDR3 length: 14 amino acids. Trimming removed 4 bases from V and 5 bases from J; junction bases left unmatched: 7. The CDR3 DNA reads TGCGCCAGCAGCATAGGGACAGGGAGGGACGAGCAGTACTTC. Translation: CASSIGTGRDEQYF.

CDR3 DNA sequence: TGTGCCAGCAGCTCCCGGGACAGGGGGAACGAGCAGTACTTC. Encoded protein: CASSSRDRGNEQYF. The chain carries TRBV7-9 and TRBJ2-7; TRBD1 aligns across 11 bases. Per germline, CDR1 SEHNR and CDR2 FQNEAQ (reference sequence). The CDR3 extends over 14 amino acids. The trim removed 4 bases at V and 5 bases at J, leaving 4 bases unmatched.

This clone was seen only once. The chain combines TRBV4-3 with TRBJ2-5; no clear D. V lost 0 bases and J 2 bases, leaving 10 bases between the germline ends. The CDR3 extends over 15 amino acids. CDR1 is LGHNA and CDR2 is YSLEER in the germline V gene. The CDR3 nucleotides are TGCGCCAGCAGCCAAGATCTTGAGTTACAAGAGACCCAGTACTTC. As protein: CASSQDLELQETQYF.

The CDR3 is CASSVGAVDTQYF. The CDR3, as DNA: TGTGCCAGCAGCGTAGGGGCAGTAGATACGCAGTATTTT. The chain couples TRBV9 to TRBJ2-3; no definite D call. V lost 0 bases, J lost 5 bases, and 7 bases lay in between. The length of the CDR3 is 13 residues. CDR1 SGDLS and CDR2 YYNGEE come from the germline V gene.

This clone was seen many times. CDR3 protein: CASSLSTGDPSYEQYF. CDR3 nucleotides: TGTGCCAGCAGCTTATCCACAGGGGATCCATCCTACGAGCAGTACTTC. The rearrangement uses TRBV7-8 and TRBJ2-7; 7 positions agree with TRBD1. From germline, CDR1 is SGHVS and CDR2 FQNEAQ. With V trimmed by 2 bases and J by 1 base, 8 bases remained unmatched. This CDR3 has 16 residues.

This clone has just a few counts. The CDR3 sequence is CASSFLLRRGINYGYTF. The CDR3 bases are TGTGCCAGCAGTTTTTTGTTGCGGCGGGGGATTAACTATGGCTACACCTTC. The chain uses TRBV27 and TRBJ1-2; perhaps TRBD1 as D (5 bases). Germline-derived CDR1 and CDR2 are MNHEY and SMNVEV (reference sequence). This CDR3 is built from 17 residues. V was cut by 3 bases and J by 1 base, with 18 bases left in between.

The V gene is TRBV7-9, the J gene TRBJ2-7; possibly TRBD2 for D (5 bases). The germline V gene encodes CDR1 SEHNR and CDR2 FQNEAQ (reference sequence). The CDR3 extends over 15 amino acids. Trimming shortened V by 1 base and J by 3 bases, and 13 bases separated the two germline ends. The CDR3 DNA follows: TGTGCCAGCAGCTTAGGTTCGGGGAACAGCTACGAGCAGTACTTC. It yields the protein CASSLGSGNSYEQYF.

The chain joins TRBV30 to TRBJ2-7; no clear D gene. Germline CDR1 GTSNPN, CDR2 SVGIG (reference sequence). The germline V and J ends were trimmed by 0 bases and 2 bases, with 29 bases remaining between them. This CDR3 contains 20 residues. The DNA of the CDR3 is TGTGCCTGGAGTGTTAGCCCCACAACGGGTTCTCAAGCCCCGACCTACGAGCAGTACTTC. It translates to CAWSVSPTTGSQAPTYEQYF.

The genes are TRBV5-5 and TRBJ2-5, with TRBD1 matching 7 bases. CDR1 SGHKS and CDR2 YYEKEE come from the germline V gene (reference sequence). V lost 0 bases and J lost 5; bases outside the gene matches: 4. The CDR3 runs 14 residues. This CDR3 reads CASSLEQGMETQYF. The CDR3 DNA is TGTGCCAGCAGCTTGGAACAGGGGATGGAGACCCAGTACTTC.

This clone has a handful of counts. V is TRBV13 and J is TRBJ1-2, with D tentatively TRBD1 (5 bases). Germline CDR1 and CDR2: PRHDT and FYEKMQ (reference sequence). The CDR3 has 11 residues. V gave up 6 bases and J gave up 6 bases, with 8 bases separating them. CDR3 protein: CASSSGNGYTF. CDR3 nucleotides: TGTGCCAGCAGTTCAGGGAATGGCTACACCTTC.

This clone has only one observation. The chain carries TRBV7-3 and TRBJ2-1; D tentatively reads TRBD1 or TRBD2 (5 bases each). The V and J ends lost 3 bases and 10 bases respectively, with 13 bases between them. The CDR3 contains 13 residues. CDR1 and CDR2 from the germline V gene are SGHTA and FQGTGA. The CDR3 sequence is CASSLLTGAEQFF. The CDR3 nucleotides are TGTGCCAGCAGCTTGTTGACCGGGGCAGAGCAGTTCTTC.

This clone has only a few counts. The chain links TRBV29-1 to TRBJ2-6, with 10 nucleotides matching TRBD1. Unmatched junction bases numbered 2, after V lost 6 bases and J lost 0 bases. The CDR3 is 15 amino acids. Germline V gene sequence: CDR1 SQVTM, CDR2 ANQGSEA. Here the CDR3 DNA reads TGCAGCGTGGGGGACAGGGGCTCTGGGGCCAACGTCCTGACTTTC. Encoded protein: CSVGDRGSGANVLTF.

To note about this clone: One junction end disagrees with the germline gene, perhaps due to a read error. The chain joins TRBV27 to TRBJ2-7; D possibly uses TRBD1 or TRBD2 (5 bases each). CDR1 and CDR2 from the germline V gene are MNHEY and SMNVEV (reference sequence). The CDR3 sequence is 18 residues long. The CDR3 DNA is TGTACCAGCAGTTTCTTCGCCGGGGCCGGACGGGGCTCCTACGAGCAGTACTTC. Its translation: CTSSFFAGAGRGSYEQYF.

The chain links TRBV7-9 to TRBJ2-6, with a possible D match to TRBD1 (5 bases). The V gene's germline CDR1 is SEHNR and CDR2 FQNEAQ (reference sequence). V lost 4 bases, J lost 3 bases, and 10 bases lay in between. The CDR3 totals 15 residues. For the CDR3, the DNA is TGTGCCAGCAGCTCCCGGACATTTGGGGCCAACGTCCTGACTTTC. Translated: CASSSRTFGANVLTF.

The sample holds a few counts of this clone. The V call is TRBV19, the J call TRBJ1-5; 9 bases map to TRBD1. CDR1 is LNHDA, CDR2 SQIVND, per germline (reference sequence). The CDR3 has 13 amino acids. With 6 bases clipped from V and 5 bases from J, the junction kept 2 bases outside the gene matches. The CDR3 DNA reads TGTGCCAGTAGCGGGACAGGGTATCAGCCCCAGCATTTT. Its protein product is CASSGTGYQPQHF.

The V call is TRBV2, the J call TRBJ2-5; tentatively, D is TRBD2 (6 bases). V lost 7 bases and J lost 5, with 14 bases in between. CDR3 length equals 13 residues. Looked up from germline, CDR1 is SNHLY and CDR2 is FYNNEI. For the CDR3, the DNA is TGTGCCAGCAAGGAGGGGACGGGTGAGACCCAGTACTTC. This codes for CASKEGTGETQYF.